Shown below are 15 T cell receptor beta chains from a single sample sequenced in a study of T cells in Graves' hyperthyroidism and ophthalmopathy. Amplified regions were TCR beta CDR3 sequences from RNA transcripts. The HTBI primer set served for first-round RT-PCR of the TCR CDR3. TCRdb independently ran MiXCR on the multiplex PCR reads; one entry per CDR3 protein. The sample holds over 500,000 distinct CDR3 sequences; 15% to 20% are singletons and the top ten take 25% to 30%. Sequencing was done on a sample of blood. The origin of the receptors is a woman aged 25 to 39 with Graves' ophthalmopathy.

The chain is built from TRBV7-9 and TRBJ1-6; TRBD1 aligns across 10 bases. This CDR3 contains 18 residues. Trimming at V came to 5 bases and at J to 2 bases, leaving 9 bases not matched to a gene. From germline, CDR1 is SEHNR and CDR2 FQNEAQ (reference sequence). Here the CDR3 reads CASSHDRGRSPYNSPLHF. CDR3 DNA sequence: TGTGCCAGCAGCCATGACAGGGGGCGATCCCCCTATAATTCACCCCTCCACTTT.

This chain links TRBV14 with TRBJ2-4; D might be TRBD2 (6 bases). Per germline, CDR1 SGHDN and CDR2 FVKESK. The CDR3 is made up of 16 amino acids. Trimming stripped 1 base from V and 0 bases from J, with 10 bases between. CDR3 amino acids: CASSQATGLAKNIQYF. The CDR3 DNA follows: TGTGCCAGCAGCCAAGCGACGGGACTAGCCAAAAACATTCAGTACTTC.

This clonotype was seen many times. V gene TRBV11-3 combines with J gene TRBJ2-2, with D unresolved. CDR3 length: 19 residues. V was pared by 0 bases and J by 4 bases, with 21 bases between. Germline V CDR1 and CDR2: SGHNT, YENEEA. As DNA, the CDR3 is TGTGCCAGCAGCTTAGATTTTCTCCGCAGGTCCAACATCACCGGGGAGCTGTTTTTT. This encodes CASSLDFLRRSNITGELFF.

The sample holds many counts of this clonotype. Written as DNA, the CDR3 is TGTGCCAGCAGCCAAGCGGGAGGGCCCAATGAGCAGTTCTTC. Amino acid sequence: CASSQAGGPNEQFF. The V gene is TRBV7-6, the J gene TRBJ2-1, with 10 bases aligning to TRBD2. CDR3 length: 14 residues. Germline V lookup: CDR1 SGHVS, CDR2 FNYEAQ. J lost 6 bases, V lost 5 bases, and 4 bases had no gene match.

There are a few counts of this clonotype. The rearrangement joins TRBV5-1 to TRBJ2-6; no clear D gene. The CDR3 contains 15 residues. V was pared by 0 bases and J by 2 bases, with 6 bases between. Germline CDR1 is SGHRS and CDR2 is YFSETQ. The CDR3 DNA reads as TGCGCCAGCAGCTTGGGGAATACTGGGGCCAACGTCCTGACTTTC. It is translated as CASSLGNTGANVLTF. The full variable domain, completed using reference TRBV5-1 and TRBJ2-6, is KAGVTQTPRYLIKTRGQQVTLSCSPISGHRSVSWYQQTPGQGLQFLFEYFSETQRNKGNFPGRFSGRQFSNSRSEMNVSTLELGDSALYLCASSLGNTGANVLTFGAGSRLTVL.

This clonotype was seen many times. This chain connects TRBV6-1 to TRBJ1-2; possibly TRBD1 for D (6 bases). There are 15 residues in the CDR3. Germline lookup yields CDR1 MNHNS and CDR2 SASEGT. Trimming removed 1 base at V and 0 bases at J, with 9 bases between. The CDR3 DNA is TGTGCCAGCAGTGAAGTGGGACAAGCTAACTATGGCTACACCTTC. This encodes CASSEVGQANYGYTF.

Ten or more counts support this clonotype. V is TRBV30 and J is TRBJ1-6; D gene uncertain. Per the germline V gene, CDR1 is GTSNPN and CDR2 is SVGIG (reference sequence). Trimming cost V 7 bases and J 2 bases, with 12 bases left between them. CDR3 length: 14 residues. The CDR3 sequence is CASKTGTYNSPLHF. In nucleotides, the CDR3 is TGTGCCTCCAAGACCGGGACCTATAATTCACCCCTCCACTTT.

This clonotype turned up a few times. The V and J genes are TRBV20-1 and TRBJ2-1; 8 bases are a match to TRBD2. Germline V lookup: CDR1 DFQATT, CDR2 SNEGSKA (reference sequence). The CDR3 totals 14 residues. V lost 4 bases, J lost 4 bases, and 6 bases stayed unmatched. The DNA of the CDR3 is TGCAGTGCTACTTCGGGGGGGGAATACAATGAGCAGTTCTTC. Protein product: CSATSGGEYNEQFF.

The rearrangement links TRBV10-1 to TRBJ1-1; maybe TRBD1 (6 bases). Trimming left V 2 bases short and J 5 bases short, with 12 bases between. This CDR3 region has 14 residues. Germline values: CDR1 WNHNN, CDR2 SYGVQD (reference sequence). The CDR3 sequence: CASSETGFGTEAFF. The DNA for the CDR3 is TGCGCCAGCAGTGAGACAGGGTTTGGTACTGAAGCTTTCTTT.

This clonotype was seen repeatedly, ten times or more. This chain links TRBV2 with TRBJ2-3; TRBD2 agrees at 7 bases. CDR3 size: 15 residues. Germline CDR1 is SNHLY and CDR2 is FYNNEI. Losses at the gene ends were 6 bases for V and 2 bases for J; bases not matched to a gene: 8. The CDR3 sequence: CASRALAEPTDTQYF. CDR3 coding DNA: TGTGCCAGCAGAGCCCTAGCGGAGCCCACAGATACGCAGTATTTT.

This clonotype was counted at least ten times. V gene TRBV30 combines with J gene TRBJ2-1; TRBD2 agrees at 10 bases. This CDR3 comprises 16 residues. Germline V gene sequence: CDR1 GTSNPN, CDR2 SVGIG (reference sequence). V gave up 1 base and J gave up 3 bases; unmatched junction bases: 6. The CDR3 nucleotides read TGTGCCTGGAGTGCCCCGGGACTAGCGAACTACAATGAGCAGTTCTTC. Its protein is CAWSAPGLANYNEQFF. The whole variable domain, remainder taken from reference TRBV30 and TRBJ2-1, is SQTIHQWPATLVQPVGSPLSLECTVEGTSNPNLYWYRQAAGRGLQLLFYSVGIGQISSEVPQNLSASRPQDRQFILSSKKLLLSDSGFYLCAWSAPGLANYNEQFFGPGTRLTVL.

This clonotype appeared a few times. The chain is built from TRBV2 and TRBJ1-2; TRBD1 matches 8 bases. This CDR3 has 12 residues. The junction had 2 bases not matched to a gene; V was cut back by 7 bases and J by 4 bases. The germline V gene has CDR1 SNHLY and CDR2 FYNNEI. The CDR3 DNA is TGTGCCAGCATCGGACAGGGCTATGGCTACACCTTC. This encodes CASIGQGYGYTF.

The chain uses TRBV7-2 and TRBJ1-1, with D tentatively TRBD1 (6 bases). The V end was cut by 1 base, the J end by 4 bases, with 13 bases between. The germline gives CDR1 SGHTA, CDR2 FQGNSA. The CDR3 is 15 residues long. This CDR3 reads CASSLDYAGVTEAFF. As DNA, the CDR3 is TGTGCCAGCAGCTTAGATTACGCAGGGGTCACTGAAGCTTTCTTT.

At least ten counts were recorded for this clonotype. The chain carries TRBV12-5 and TRBJ1-2; 8 bases map to TRBD1. J lost 7 bases, V lost 5 bases, and 6 bases had no gene match. Germline CDR1 reads LGHNT; CDR2 reads FRNRAP. The CDR3 is 13 amino acids. The CDR3 bases are TGTGCTAGTGGTACCGGACAGGGTCGTGGCTACACCTTC. It specifies CASGTGQGRGYTF.

At least ten counts were recorded for this clonotype. This sequence joins TRBV7-3 and TRBJ2-6, with D perhaps assigned TRBD1 or TRBD2 (6 bases each). This CDR3 has 17 amino acids. Germline CDR1 reads SGHTA; CDR2 reads FQGTGA. V gave up 0 bases and J gave up 0 bases, with 9 bases separating them. CDR3 protein: CASSLTGGDSGANVLTF. The CDR3 coding sequence is TGTGCCAGCAGCTTAACGGGGGGCGACTCTGGGGCCAACGTCCTGACTTTC.